This TCR beta chain was captured in a study of cytotoxic CD8 clonotypes in ibrutinib-treated CLL. Study-wide context: Response sampling took place at median 12 months of treatment, range 6 to 36. Findings of the study overall: Public clonotypes showed up rarely, and on treatment they shrank or held steady. Investigators sampled sustained-remission and progressing patients at differing times.

Comments on this clone: Its specificity is not known.

The data were produced by immunoSEQ multiplex PCR, yet TCRdb's version contains in-frame clones alone and is incomplete. The profile shows 150,000 or so clones, about 70% of them singletons. The length of the CDR3 is 13 residues. Deletions cut 1 base from V and 5 bases from J, with 6 bases between. Per the germline V gene, CDR1 is SGHVS and CDR2 is FQNEAQ. The sequence was collected from a human donor with chronic lymphocytic leukemia. Sequenced material: PBMCs, taken after 24 months of ibrutinib treatment. The V and J genes are TRBV7-8 and TRBJ1-5; D possibly corresponds to TRBD1 (5 bases). CDR3 loop: CASSLGGDQPQHF. The DNA for the CDR3 is TGTGCCAGCAGCTTAGGGGGGGATCAGCCCCAGCATTTT.